This TCR beta chain stems from a study of blood T cells in healthy people across ages. General study findings and limits: Per-million-T-cell TCR beta diversity fell roughly linearly with age.

A sample-barcoded 5' primer and a J-beta primer mix were used in a second PCR of roughly 7 to 11 cycles. TCRdb passed the 5' RACE reads through MiXCR, listing each CDR3 protein once. The sample yields approximately 1,000,000 distinct CDR3 sequences, around two fifths seen once. This clonotype was detected only a few times. Its antigen is still unknown. The germline V gene encodes CDR1 SQVTM and CDR2 ANQGSEA. The CDR3 totals 14 residues. The V segment lost 4 bases and the J segment 3 bases; nucleotides outside the gene matches: 6. The clonotype originates from a man aged 18-30 years in good health. The material sequenced was blood. The rearrangement uses TRBV29-1 and TRBJ1-5, with TRBD1 matching 7 bases. CDR3 in amino acids: CSVGPRGTNQPQHF. The CDR3 DNA reads TGCAGCGTTGGGCCCAGGGGGACCAATCAGCCCCAGCATTTT.